The 28 T cell receptor beta chains given below trace back to one sample, sequenced in a study of shared clonotypes between healthy human individuals (dated by TCRdb to 2019 to 2021). The library relied on the immunoSEQ multiplex PCR assay. TCRdb retrieved this table from immuneACCESS and kept in-frame rearrangements only. Not all clones are present; in checked studies, unresolved V genes account for under half, and no reason is known for the remainder. The sample table shows 2 million to 3 million clones, and 93% are seen once. The ten most abundant clones make up 0.36% of the sample. The sequencing input was naive CD4+ T cells from PBMCs. This specimen's cell subset or site label, per the study, means: CD45RA+ positively selected. Receptor source: a young man in good health. Some clones in this sample may be carry-over from other donors' samples.

The chain is built from TRBV28 and TRBJ2-2, with D possibly matching TRBD1 (5 bases). This CDR3 comprises 15 residues. Trimming cost V 1 base and J 2 bases, with 8 bases left between them. Germline lookup yields CDR1 MDHEN and CDR2 SYDVKM. The CDR3 DNA follows: TGTGCCAGCAGTTTATTCCAGGGCAACACCGGGGAGCTGTTTTTT. Translated, it gives CASSLFQGNTGELFF.

The V gene is TRBV9, the J gene TRBJ1-4, with D possibly being TRBD1 (6 bases). This CDR3 region has 15 residues. The germline V and J ends were trimmed by 4 bases and 4 bases, with 14 bases remaining between them. The germline V gene has CDR1 SGDLS and CDR2 YYNGEE. CDR3 amino acids: CASSPWGRDNEKLFF. The CDR3 DNA reads TGTGCCAGCAGCCCATGGGGGCGAGATAATGAAAAACTGTTTTTT.

The V gene is TRBV5-4, the J gene TRBJ2-5, with 8 nucleotides matching TRBD2. This CDR3 is built from 16 residues. The germline V gene has CDR1 SGHNT and CDR2 YYREEE (reference sequence). V was clipped by 6 bases and J by 5 bases; unmatched bases: 15. In DNA, the CDR3 is TGTGCCAGCACCCCCCGCCGGGGGGGGCGCCTCGAGACCCAGTACTTC. Amino acids: CASTPRRGGRLETQYF.

This sequence joins TRBV5-6 and TRBJ2-3, with 7 bases fitting TRBD1. Germline values: CDR1 SGHDT, CDR2 YYEEEE. Unmatched junction bases numbered 9, after V lost 2 bases and J lost 15 bases. The CDR3 covers 12 residues. The CDR3 DNA is TGTGCCAGCAGCTTCCTACAGGGGCCCTACTATTTT. It is translated as CASSFLQGPYYF.

The chain joins TRBV27 to TRBJ2-5; D unresolved. With 6 bases removed from V and 4 bases from J, the gap between germline ends came to 9 bases. CDR3 length: 12 amino acids. Germline CDR1 and CDR2: MNHEY and SMNVEV (reference sequence). The chain's CDR3 is CASRAVAETQYF. CDR3 in DNA: TGTGCCAGCAGGGCTGTGGCAGAGACCCAGTACTTC.

This clone was detected only once. The chain employs TRBV7-8 and TRBJ2-1, with TRBD2 matching over 8 bases. The V gene end was trimmed by 5 bases and the J gene end by 9 bases; junction bases not matched to a gene: 24. Germline lookup yields CDR1 SGHVS and CDR2 FQNEAQ. The CDR3 loop spans 19 amino acids. The CDR3 loop is CASSKGIVSGTARGVEQFF. As DNA, the CDR3 is TGTGCCAGCAGCAAAGGCATAGTTAGCGGGACGGCACGGGGGGTTGAGCAGTTCTTC.

The chain carries TRBV7-8 and TRBJ2-5; 9 positions agree with TRBD1. Germline CDR1 reads SGHVS; CDR2 reads FQNEAQ. After removal of 7 bases from V and 6 bases from J, the junction contained 9 bases not matched to a gene. The CDR3 is 14 residues long. The CDR3 reads CASTSRDRVQTQYF. CDR3 DNA sequence: TGTGCCAGCACTTCCCGGGACAGGGTGCAGACCCAGTACTTC.

The chain links TRBV19 to TRBJ1-2; perhaps TRBD1 as D (5 bases). The CDR3 runs 14 residues. Trimming pared 5 bases from V and 0 bases from J, leaving 10 bases between. CDR1 is LNHDA, CDR2 SQIVND, per germline (reference sequence). The CDR3 here is CASSALGPNYGYTF. The CDR3 DNA follows: TGTGCCAGTAGTGCGTTGGGACCTAACTATGGCTACACCTTC.

The rearrangement links TRBV21-1 to TRBJ2-3; the table's TRBD2 call for D was not verified on the DNA. TRBV21-1 is reported as a pseudogene. The CDR3 loop spans 18 amino acids. CDR3: CASNPAGLAGGRADTQYF. The CDR3 DNA is TGTGCCAGCAACCCGGCGGGGTTAGCGGGAGGGAGGGCAGATACGCAGTATTTT.

This sequence joins TRBV27 and TRBJ1-6; D is unresolved. Trimming left V 5 bases short and J 5 bases short, with 7 bases between. Germline V gives CDR1 MNHEY, CDR2 SMNVEV (reference sequence). The CDR3 runs to 13 residues. CDR3: CASSDPNNSPLHF. The CDR3 DNA is TGTGCCAGCAGTGATCCGAATAATTCACCCCTCCACTTT.

Comment on this clone: The same CDR3 is also encoded by other DNA sequences in this sample. The rearrangement links TRBV2 to TRBJ2-2; 7 bases match TRBD1. After removal of 6 bases from V and 1 base from J, the junction contained 5 bases not matched to a gene. This CDR3 comprises 15 residues. Germline-derived CDR1 and CDR2 are SNHLY and FYNNEI. CDR3: CASRSDRENTGELFF. CDR3 DNA sequence: TGTGCCAGCAGATCCGACAGGGAGAACACCGGGGAGCTGTTTTTT.

V gene TRBV9 combines with J gene TRBJ2-1; 10 bases match TRBD2. This CDR3 has 15 amino acids. Germline V gene lookup returns CDR1 SGDLS and CDR2 YYNGEE. V was clipped by 3 bases and J by 8 bases; unmatched bases: 8. DNA of the CDR3: TGTGCCAGCAGCGCTTCGGGACTAGCGAACTATGAGCAGTTCTTC. Amino acid sequence: CASSASGLANYEQFF.

V gene TRBV19 combines with J gene TRBJ1-2; D may be TRBD1 (5 bases). Germline CDR1 and CDR2: LNHDA and SQIVND (reference sequence). The CDR3 extends over 16 amino acids. Trimming cost V 6 bases and J 1 base, with 18 bases left between them. CDR3 residues: CASRIRTGTVNYGYTF. The CDR3 coding sequence is TGTGCCAGTAGAATAAGAACCGGGACGGTTAACTATGGCTACACCTTC.

The chain links TRBV14 to TRBJ2-1; 7 bases are a match to TRBD2. V gave up 3 bases and J gave up 8 bases; unmatched junction bases: 13. The CDR3 totals 16 residues. CDR1 and CDR2 from the germline V gene are SGHDN and FVKESK. The CDR3 reads CASSQVSGTIIYEQFF. The CDR3 region has the DNA TGTGCCAGCAGCCAGGTTTCCGGGACTATCATCTATGAGCAGTTCTTC. The full variable domain, in which reference TRBV14 and TRBJ2-1 provide the parts outside the CDR3, is EAGVTQFPSHSVIEKGQTVTLRCDPISGHDNLYWYRRVMGKEIKFLLHFVKESKQDESGMPNNRFLAERTGGTYSTLKVQPAELEDSGVYFCASSQVSGTIIYEQFFGPGTRLTVL.

The J gene is TRBJ2-1, the V gene TRBV4-1; tentatively, D is TRBD1 (6 bases). From germline, CDR1 is MGHRA and CDR2 YSYEKL. The length of the CDR3 is 13 residues. V was clipped by 4 bases and J by 14 bases, with 18 bases between them. The CDR3 DNA reads TGCGCCAGCAGCCGCCAGCCGGCTTCAGGGGAGTTCTTC. This gives the protein CASSRQPASGEFF.

This rearrangement joins TRBV6-1 to TRBJ1-1; TRBD1 agrees at 7 bases. Germline V CDR1 and CDR2: MNHNS, SASEGT. The trim removed 6 bases at V and 10 bases at J, leaving 8 bases unmatched. CDR3 size: 12 residues. CDR3 sequence: CASSQGEFGAFF. In DNA form, the CDR3 reads TGTGCCAGCAGCCAGGGGGAGTTCGGAGCTTTCTTT.

This clone was seen more than once but under ten times. J is TRBJ1-1 and V is TRBV4-3, with a weak D call TRBD1 (5 bases). The V and J ends lost 0 bases and 3 bases respectively, with 11 bases between them. From germline, CDR1 is LGHNA and CDR2 YSLEER. This CDR3 is built from 15 residues. Here the CDR3 DNA reads TGCGCCAGCAGCCAAGAGGGGGAATATCACACTGAAGCTTTCTTT. Residues: CASSQEGEYHTEAFF.

This clone was observed a few times. In the same sample, other DNA sequences code for this CDR3. The CDR3 region has the DNA TGTGCCAGCAGTGATCTCACAGGGGGGCAGCCCCAGCATTTT. It encodes CASSDLTGGQPQHF. This chain uses TRBV2 with TRBJ1-5; 8 bases fit TRBD1. This CDR3 is 14 amino acids long. Germline CDR1 is SNHLY and CDR2 is FYNNEI. The V gene end was trimmed by 3 bases and the J gene end by 7 bases; junction bases not matched to a gene: 5.

V usage is TRBV29-1 and J usage is TRBJ1-2; tentative D call: TRBD1 (5 bases). From germline, CDR1 is SQVTM and CDR2 ANQGSEA. CDR3 length equals 18 residues. Trimming left V 2 bases short and J 2 bases short, with 24 bases between. CDR3 DNA sequence: TGCAGCGTTGAACCGCCGGGTCCGGGGCGCGTAGGAAACTATGGCTACACCTTC. As protein: CSVEPPGPGRVGNYGYTF.

On this clone: At one of its ends the junction is not consistent with the germline gene, which may arise from a read error. V is TRBV2 and J is TRBJ1-1; 8 positions match TRBD1. CDR3 length equals 14 residues. Germline CDR1 and CDR2: SNHLY and FYNNEI. CDR3 sequence: CASREAGGRTEAFF. The CDR3 coding sequence is TGTGCCAGCAGGGAAGCAGGGGGCCGAACTGAAGCTTTCTTT.

The rearrangement uses TRBV7-2 and TRBJ2-5; the D is unclear. The CDR3 spans 15 residues. Trimming shortened V by 1 base and J by 2 bases, and 11 bases separated the two germline ends. CDR1 SGHTA and CDR2 FQGNSA come from the germline V gene. The CDR3 nucleotides are TGTGCCAGCAGCTTAGTCTGGTCAGTGCAAGAGACCCAGTACTTC. Its protein product is CASSLVWSVQETQYF.

This clone has only one observation. The chain couples TRBV10-3 to TRBJ1-6; 9 bases align to TRBD1. V lost 3 bases to trimming and J lost 7 bases; unmatched junction nucleotides: 4. There are 15 residues in the CDR3. The germline CDR1 and CDR2 sequences are ENHRY and SYGVKD. The CDR3 region has the DNA TGTGCCATCAGTGACAGGACAGGGGCGAATTCACCCCTCCACTTT. Protein: CAISDRTGANSPLHF.

On this clone: The sample carries other DNA sequences with the same CDR3. The J gene is TRBJ1-2, the V gene TRBV2; 7 nucleotides agree with TRBD1. V lost 6 bases and J lost 3; bases outside the gene matches: 4. This CDR3 has 13 residues. The germline V gene encodes CDR1 SNHLY and CDR2 FYNNEI. CDR3 DNA sequence: TGTGCCAGCAGCCTTGGGACAGACTATGGCTACACCTTC. The encoded protein is CASSLGTDYGYTF.

The rearrangement joins TRBV2 to TRBJ1-3; tentatively, D is TRBD1 (6 bases). The CDR3 consists of 15 residues. CDR1 is SNHLY, CDR2 FYNNEI, per germline. Trimming pared 4 bases from V and 0 bases from J, leaving 10 bases between. The CDR3 DNA sequence: TGTGCCAGCAGTGGGGGGCGCGACTCTGGAAACACCATATATTTT. Its translation: CASSGGRDSGNTIYF. Based on the CDR3 plus reference TRBV2 and TRBJ1-3, the full variable domain is EPEVTQTPSHQVTQMGQEVILRCVPISNHLYFYWYRQILGQKVEFLVSFYNNEISEKSEIFDDQFSVERPDGSNFTLKIRSTKLEDSAMYFCASSGGRDSGNTIYFGEGSWLTVV.

The gene calls are TRBV15 and TRBJ2-7; 11 bases line up with TRBD2. CDR1 and CDR2 (germline): LNHNV, YYDKDF (reference sequence). The CDR3 has 16 amino acids. The V segment lost 1 base and the J segment 6 bases; nucleotides outside the gene matches: 8. In DNA form, the CDR3 reads TGTGCCACCAGCAGAGGACTAGCGGGGTATGTTATCGAGCAGTACTTC. As protein: CATSRGLAGYVIEQYF. The full variable domain, completed using reference TRBV15 and TRBJ2-7, is DAMVIQNPRYQVTQFGKPVTLSCSQTLNHNVMYWYQQKSSQAPKLLFHYYDKDFNNEADTPDNFQSRRPNTSFCFLDIRSPGLGDTAMYLCATSRGLAGYVIEQYFGPGTRLTVT.

In its sample, this clone was seen a few times. The chain carries TRBV10-3 and TRBJ2-2; D is uncertain. Germline loops: CDR1 ENHRY, CDR2 SYGVKD. V was pared by 4 bases and J by 7 bases, with 10 bases between. The CDR3 length is 13 residues. CDR3 region: CAISGVSGGELFF. The CDR3 region has the DNA TGTGCCATCAGTGGGGTCTCAGGCGGGGAGCTGTTTTTT.

This clone has a single count. The V gene is TRBV5-4, the J gene TRBJ2-2; 7 nucleotides match TRBD1. After removal of 4 bases from V and 0 bases from J, the junction contained 6 bases not matched to a gene. CDR1 is SGHNT and CDR2 is YYREEE in the germline V gene (reference sequence). The length of the CDR3 is 16 residues. The CDR3 DNA reads TGTGCCAGCAGCCTGAAACAGGGGACGAACACCGGGGAGCTGTTTTTT. Protein: CASSLKQGTNTGELFF. The full variable domain, completed using reference TRBV5-4 and TRBJ2-2, is ETGVTQSPTHLIKTRGQQVTLRCSSQSGHNTVSWYQQALGQGPQFIFQYYREEENGRGNFPPRFSGLQFPNYSSELNVNALELDDSALYLCASSLKQGTNTGELFFGEGSRLTVL.

The V call is TRBV5-4, the J call TRBJ2-3; tentatively, D is TRBD1 or TRBD2 (7 bases each). The CDR3 contains 13 residues. The germline CDR1 and CDR2 sequences are SGHNT and YYREEE (reference sequence). With 4 bases removed from V and 10 bases from J, the gap between germline ends came to 16 bases. The CDR3 coding sequence is TGTGCCAGCAGCCTAGAGGGGGCGGGAGCGCAGTATTTT. It is translated as CASSLEGAGAQYF. The full variable domain, its missing parts supplied by reference TRBV5-4 and TRBJ2-3, is ETGVTQSPTHLIKTRGQQVTLRCSSQSGHNTVSWYQQALGQGPQFIFQYYREEENGRGNFPPRFSGLQFPNYSSELNVNALELDDSALYLCASSLEGAGAQYFGPGTRLTVL.